One sample yielded the 27 T cell receptor beta chains listed below, sequenced in a study of T-cell memory formation after mild COVID-19. Via MiXCR, TCRdb re-called the 5' RACE reads, giving one row per CDR3 protein. This sample yields 150,000 or so distinct CDR3 sequences, of which approximately 25% are seen a single time; roughly 24% belongs to the top ten. Sequencing was carried out using PBMCs or a T cell subset sorted from them (not recorded which). The receptors shown here come from an adult woman who had mild COVID-19 (a few samples of this study predate the infection). Cell type and time point are not known.

This clonotype was counted only a few times. This chain links TRBV21-1 with TRBJ2-7; TRBD1, the table's D call, was not compared with the DNA. TRBV21-1 constitutes a pseudogene. The CDR3 runs to 15 residues. In DNA, the CDR3 is TGTGCCAGCAGCAAACGACAGGGCTTCTCCAACGAGCAGTACTTC. Residues: CASSKRQGFSNEQYF.

The sample holds a few counts of this clonotype. V and J are TRBV5-1 and TRBJ2-7; possibly TRBD1 for D (6 bases). This CDR3 contains 12 residues. V lost 7 bases and J lost 2, with 10 bases in between. Germline CDR1 is SGHRS and CDR2 is YFSETQ. This CDR3 is CASWDKTYEQYF. The CDR3 DNA reads as TGCGCCAGCTGGGACAAGACCTACGAGCAGTACTTC.

This clonotype was seen just once. The genes are TRBV6-2 or TRBV6-3 and TRBJ2-7; possibly TRBD2 for D (5 bases). In germline, CDR1 is MNHEY, CDR2 SVGEGT. This CDR3 is 15 amino acids long. V was shortened by 6 bases and J by 7 bases, with 22 bases between the two germline ends. CDR3 sequence (DNA): TGTGCCAGCAGCGATGGAGTTACTAGTGTGCAAGAGCAGTACTTC. It codes for CASSDGVTSVQEQYF.

This clonotype was observed a handful of times. The rearrangement uses TRBV7-9 and TRBJ2-3, with a weak D call TRBD2 (6 bases). CDR1 SEHNR and CDR2 FQNEAQ come from the germline V gene (reference sequence). The CDR3 is 15 amino acids. Trimming cost V 5 bases and J 0 bases, with 12 bases left between them. This chain's CDR3 is CASSRWDSSTDTQYF. The CDR3 DNA sequence: TGTGCCAGCAGCCGCTGGGACTCTAGCACAGATACGCAGTATTTT.

The V call is TRBV30, the J call TRBJ1-4; possible D gene TRBD1, 5 bases. This CDR3 contains 15 residues. V lost 0 bases, J lost 7 bases, and 15 bases lay in between. CDR1 is GTSNPN, CDR2 SVGIG, per germline (reference sequence). The CDR3 reads CAWSVLGTSSEKLFF. The CDR3 coding sequence is TGTGCCTGGAGTGTACTGGGGACGTCTAGTGAAAAACTGTTTTTT.

The V call is TRBV20-1, the J call TRBJ1-1; no clear D gene. Germline lookup yields CDR1 DFQATT and CDR2 SNEGSKA (reference sequence). This CDR3 has 13 residues. With 5 bases removed from V and 3 bases from J, the gap between germline ends came to 13 bases. The CDR3: CSAFDGLYTEAFF. CDR3 nucleotides: TGCAGTGCTTTCGACGGGTTGTACACTGAAGCTTTCTTT.

This clonotype occurred a few times. This chain joins TRBV9 and TRBJ2-5; D possibly corresponds to TRBD2 (6 bases). The germline V gene encodes CDR1 SGDLS and CDR2 YYNGEE. This CDR3 contains 14 residues. Trimming removed 0 bases at V and 1 base at J, with 7 bases between. CDR3 nucleotide sequence: TGTGCCAGCAGCGTAGGGGACTCCCAAGAGACCCAGTACTTC. Translation gives CASSVGDSQETQYF. Using reference TRBV9 and TRBJ2-5 for the parts outside the CDR3, the full variable domain is DSGVTQTPKHLITATGQRVTLRCSPRSGDLSVYWYQQSLDQGLQFLIQYYNGEERAKGNILERFSAQQFPDLHSELNLSSLELGDSALYFCASSVGDSQETQYFGPGTRLLVL.

This clonotype occurred a few times. V usage is TRBV3-1 and J usage is TRBJ1-2; a weak D match, TRBD1 (6 bases). Looked up from germline, CDR1 is LGHDT and CDR2 is YNNKEL (reference sequence). This CDR3 has 16 residues. With 0 bases removed from V and 5 bases from J, the gap between germline ends came to 16 bases. This CDR3 reads CASSQDKSDSGYGYTF. The DNA for the CDR3 is TGTGCCAGCAGCCAAGATAAGTCGGACAGTGGATATGGCTACACCTTC. The full variable domain, its missing parts supplied by reference TRBV3-1 and TRBJ1-2, is DTAVSQTPKYLVTQMGNDKSIKCEQNLGHDTMYWYKQDSKKFLKIMFSYNNKELIINETVPNRFSPKSPDKAHLNLHINSLELGDSAVYFCASSQDKSDSGYGYTFGSGTRLTVV.

This clonotype has more than one count but fewer than ten. The chain combines TRBV12-3 or TRBV12-4 with TRBJ2-7, with 9 bases identical to TRBD1. The junction had 11 bases not matched to a gene; V was cut back by 6 bases and J by 5 bases. CDR3 length: 15 amino acids. CDR3 nucleotides: TGTGCCAGCAGACAAGCCGGGACAGGGTATGACGAGCAGTACTTC. Its translation: CASRQAGTGYDEQYF.

This clonotype showed up just a few times. This sequence joins TRBV18 and TRBJ2-7; 11 bases are shared with TRBD2. CDR3 length: 15 residues. V was pared by 7 bases and J by 7 bases, with 12 bases of the junction left unmatched. Germline V CDR1 and CDR2: KGHSH, LQKENI. CDR3 DNA: TGTGCCAGCTTCTCACTAGCGGGGGATCGTGGGGAGCAGTACTTC. Translated, it gives CASFSLAGDRGEQYF.

The sample holds many counts of this clonotype. The gene calls are TRBV7-9 and TRBJ2-1, with 9 bases that match TRBD1. V was clipped by 4 bases and J by 1 base; unmatched bases: 14. The germline CDR1 and CDR2 sequences are SEHNR and FQNEAQ (reference sequence). This CDR3 contains 19 residues. The CDR3 here is CASSSTGTGKFRSYNEQFF. As DNA, the CDR3 is TGTGCCAGCAGCTCGACCGGGACAGGGAAGTTTAGGTCCTACAATGAGCAGTTCTTC.

This clonotype has a count of ten or more. The chain has TRBV29-1 and TRBJ2-1, with 8 bases lining up with TRBD2. CDR1 and CDR2 (germline): SQVTM, ANQGSEA. This CDR3 region has 12 residues. V shed 8 bases, J shed 8 bases, and the junction held 8 bases outside the gene matches. In DNA form, the CDR3 reads TGCAGCCAGGGACTAGGAATCGATGAGCAGTTCTTC. It yields the protein CSQGLGIDEQFF.

This clonotype was observed a few times. V and J are TRBV6-5 and TRBJ2-5, with D possibly matching TRBD1 (5 bases). Germline V gives CDR1 MNHEY, CDR2 SVGAGI. CDR3 size: 14 residues. The germline V and J ends were trimmed by 5 bases and 1 base, with 11 bases remaining between them. The CDR3 sequence is CASSIAGFQETQYF. Written as DNA, the CDR3 is TGTGCCAGCAGTATTGCAGGGTTCCAAGAGACCCAGTACTTC.

The chain carries TRBV2 and TRBJ1-1, with 9 bases matching TRBD1. V lost 6 bases to trimming and J lost 7 bases; unmatched junction nucleotides: 9. Germline values: CDR1 SNHLY, CDR2 FYNNEI. The CDR3 has 14 residues. The CDR3, as DNA: TGTGCCAGCAGGCCCGGGACAGGGACGGATGAAGCTTTCTTT. Amino acids: CASRPGTGTDEAFF.

This rearrangement joins TRBV7-9 to TRBJ2-2, with TRBD1 matching over 8 bases. Trimming cost V 8 bases and J 3 bases; bases outside gene matches: 5. CDR1 SEHNR and CDR2 FQNEAQ come from the germline V gene (reference sequence). The CDR3 is 14 residues long. In DNA, the CDR3 is TGTGCCAGCGTACAGGGGGTCGACACCGGGGAGCTGTTTTTT. Amino acid sequence: CASVQGVDTGELFF.

The chain carries TRBV7-9 and TRBJ1-1, with 8 positions matching TRBD1. The germline V gene encodes CDR1 SEHNR and CDR2 FQNEAQ (reference sequence). Losses at the gene ends were 0 bases for V and 10 bases for J; bases not matched to a gene: 7. This CDR3 contains 14 residues. DNA for the CDR3: TGTGCCAGCAGCTTAGCGCTGGGCAGGGGGCGAGCTTTCTTT. It translates to CASSLALGRGRAFF.

V gene TRBV11-2 combines with J gene TRBJ2-2; tentative D call: TRBD2 (5 bases). V dropped 1 base and J dropped 1 base, with 7 bases sitting between them. This CDR3 comprises 15 residues. Per germline, CDR1 SGHAT and CDR2 FQNNGV. The CDR3 loop is CASSLGRGNTGELFF. The CDR3, as DNA: TGTGCCAGCAGCTTAGGCCGGGGGAACACCGGGGAGCTGTTTTTT.

In its sample, this clonotype ranks as large (0.1 to 1%). The CDR3 reads CASSSLARSTDTQYF. The DNA of the CDR3 is TGTGCCAGCAGCTCATTAGCAAGGAGCACAGATACGCAGTATTTT. The chain employs TRBV7-3 and TRBJ2-3; D unclear. The CDR3 extends over 15 amino acids. V was trimmed by 4 bases and J by 0 bases, leaving 11 bases between them. Germline CDR1 and CDR2: SGHTA and FQGTGA. The variable domain in full, completed from reference TRBV7-3 and TRBJ2-3, reads GAGVSQTPSNKVTEKGKYVELRCDPISGHTALYWYRQSLGQGPEFLIYFQGTGAADDSGLPNDRFFAVRPEGSVSTLKIQRTERGDSAVYLCASSSLARSTDTQYFGPGTRLTVL.

The rearrangement links TRBV29-1 to TRBJ2-3, with a tentative D call TRBD2 (5 bases). V lost 4 bases and J 2 bases, leaving 10 bases between the germline ends. This CDR3 is 13 amino acids long. Germline-derived CDR1 and CDR2 are SQVTM and ANQGSEA. CDR3: CSVVGRDTDTQYF. The DNA for the CDR3 is TGCAGCGTTGTGGGTCGGGACACAGATACGCAGTATTTT.

This chain joins TRBV14 and TRBJ1-5; no reliable D call. Germline lookup yields CDR1 SGHDN and CDR2 FVKESK. Trimming stripped 5 bases from V and 4 bases from J, with 12 bases between. The CDR3 length is 14 residues. CDR3 DNA sequence: TGTGCCAGCAGCTTCGGGAGATCTAATCAGCCCCAGCATTTT. It translates to CASSFGRSNQPQHF.

This chain links TRBV6-5 with TRBJ2-7; perhaps D is TRBD1 or TRBD2 (5 bases each). CDR3 size: 16 residues. CDR1 is MNHEY and CDR2 is SVGAGI in the germline V gene. Trimming removed 2 bases at V and 3 bases at J, with 17 bases between. The CDR3 DNA reads TGTGCCAGCAGTTACCCGACGGATCCAGGGAGCTACGAGCAGTACTTC. It specifies CASSYPTDPGSYEQYF.

CDR3 in amino acids: CASSDGLAGVNEQFF. As DNA, the CDR3 is TGTGCCAGCAGCGATGGACTAGCGGGAGTCAATGAGCAGTTCTTC. This chain links TRBV5-6 with TRBJ2-1, with 13 bases aligning to TRBD2. The V gene end was trimmed by 4 bases and the J gene end by 6 bases; junction bases not matched to a gene: 4. Per the germline V gene, CDR1 is SGHDT and CDR2 is YYEEEE. The CDR3 sequence is 15 residues long.

The genes are TRBV5-4 and TRBJ2-2; no clear D. V was pared by 8 bases and J by 0 bases, with 8 bases between. In germline, CDR1 is SGHNT, CDR2 YYREEE (reference sequence). The CDR3 has 13 residues. DNA for the CDR3: TGTGCCAGACCCGACCCGAACACCGGGGAGCTGTTTTTT. As protein: CARPDPNTGELFF.

The chain carries TRBV10-2 and TRBJ2-6, with D uncertain. The V end lost 3 bases, the J end lost 4 bases, and 7 bases lay between the germline ends. The germline CDR1 and CDR2 sequences are WSHSY and SAAADI. The CDR3 loop spans 14 amino acids. CDR3: CASSESAGANVLTF. Written as DNA, the CDR3 is TGCGCCAGCAGTGAATCAGCGGGGGCCAACGTCCTGACTTTC.

This rearrangement joins TRBV10-3 to TRBJ2-1; D tentatively reads TRBD1 or TRBD2 (5 bases each). Germline V gene sequence: CDR1 ENHRY, CDR2 SYGVKD. The CDR3 spans 16 residues. The V gene lost 5 bases and the J gene lost 6 bases, with 20 bases spanning the gap. The CDR3 bases are TGTGCCATCAGTTTGTATCAGGAGGCAGGGATCAATGAGCAGTTCTTC. Translated: CAISLYQEAGINEQFF.

The gene calls are TRBV25-1 and TRBJ2-5; the D gene is possibly TRBD2 (7 bases). The CDR3 is 16 residues long. V dropped 2 bases and J dropped 2 bases, with 15 bases sitting between them. Germline V gene data show CDR1 as MGHDK and CDR2 as SYGVNS. CDR3 in amino acids: CASSEGGGWAQETQYF. CDR3 sequence (DNA): TGTGCCAGCAGTGAAGGCGGGGGCTGGGCACAAGAGACCCAGTACTTC.

This chain connects TRBV29-1 to TRBJ1-2; 9 nucleotides align to TRBD1. Germline V lookup: CDR1 SQVTM, CDR2 ANQGSEA. The length of the CDR3 is 13 residues. V lost 4 bases and J lost 3; bases outside the gene matches: 3. The CDR3 DNA reads TGCAGCGTTGGGACAGGGGAGGACTATGGCTACACCTTC. Translated: CSVGTGEDYGYTF.